The T cell receptor (beta chain) under discussion was sequenced for a study of blood T cell repertoires in COVID-19. This CDR3 region has 14 residues. V lost 3 bases and J 5 bases, leaving 16 bases between the germline ends. Germline loops: CDR1 DFQATT, CDR2 SNEGSKA (reference sequence). This clone was counted a few times. The method was immunoSEQ multiplex PCR; TCRdb's version includes in-frame clones alone and lacks a portion of them. The sample has 75,000 or so clones, roughly nine tenths seen once. The sample taken for sequencing was peripheral blood. The rearrangement uses TRBV20-1 and TRBJ2-5, with a possible D match to TRBD2 (7 bases). The clonotype was recovered from an elderly woman with active or convalescent COVID-19. DNA of the CDR3: TGCAGTGCTAGTCGGTCGGGGGGCGGGGAGACCCAGTACTTC. This encodes CSASRSGGGETQYF.